Here is one TCR beta chain with its context. This is likely an artifact of a read error, given a far larger clone one base away. The data were taken from a study of shared clonotypes between healthy human individuals. Using ten immunoSEQ deep assay plates, investigators sequenced unsorted PBMC DNA. Sequencing used immunoSEQ multiplex PCR; TCRdb keeps in-frame clones, though not all of them. Of roughly 500,000 clones detected, approximately 84% appear once; the ten largest clones hold roughly 13%. This CDR3 region has 12 residues. CDR1 is MDHEN, CDR2 SYDVKM, per germline. This receptor was taken from a woman in her 40s in good health. Some clones in this sample may be carry-over from other donors' samples. The specimen was PBMCs. The chain is built from TRBV28 and TRBJ2-5; D is unclear. CDR3 DNA sequence: TGTGCCAGCAGTGGGTACCAAGATACCCAGTACTTC. It translates to CASSGYQDTQYF.